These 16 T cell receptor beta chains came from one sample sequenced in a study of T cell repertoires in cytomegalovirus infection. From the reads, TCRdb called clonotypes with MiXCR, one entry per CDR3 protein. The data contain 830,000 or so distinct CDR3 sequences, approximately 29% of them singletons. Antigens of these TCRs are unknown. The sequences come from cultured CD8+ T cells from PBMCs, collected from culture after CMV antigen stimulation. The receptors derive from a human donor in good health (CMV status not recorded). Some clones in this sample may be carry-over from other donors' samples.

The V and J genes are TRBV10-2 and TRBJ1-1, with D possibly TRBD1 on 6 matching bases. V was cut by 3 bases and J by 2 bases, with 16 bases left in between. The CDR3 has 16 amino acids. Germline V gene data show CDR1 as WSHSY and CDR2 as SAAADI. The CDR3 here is CASSDLGGTYNTEAFF. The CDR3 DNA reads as TGCGCCAGCAGTGACCTAGGGGGGACGTATAACACTGAAGCTTTCTTT.

CDR3 amino acids: CSARVGEQYGYTF. Written as DNA, the CDR3 is TGCAGTGCTAGAGTGGGGGAGCAGTATGGCTACACCTTC. The chain carries TRBV20-1 and TRBJ1-2; D might be TRBD1 (5 bases). Trimming pared 1 base from V and 5 bases from J, leaving 11 bases between. The CDR3 sequence is 13 residues long. The germline gives CDR1 DFQATT, CDR2 SNEGSKA (reference sequence).

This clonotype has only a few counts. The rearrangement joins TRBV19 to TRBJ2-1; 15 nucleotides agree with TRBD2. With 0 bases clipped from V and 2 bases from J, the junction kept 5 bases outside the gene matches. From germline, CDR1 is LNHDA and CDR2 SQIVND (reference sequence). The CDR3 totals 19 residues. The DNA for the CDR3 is TGTGCCAGTAGTATAGAGACCGGGACTAGCGGGGGGCCCTACAATGAGCAGTTCTTC. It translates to CASSIETGTSGGPYNEQFF.

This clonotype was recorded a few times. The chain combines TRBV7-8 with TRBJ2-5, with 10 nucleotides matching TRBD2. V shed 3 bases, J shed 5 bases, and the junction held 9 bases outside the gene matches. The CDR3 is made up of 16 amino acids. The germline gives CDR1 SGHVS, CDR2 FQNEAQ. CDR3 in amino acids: CASSFGLAAPMETQYF. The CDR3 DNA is TGTGCCAGCAGCTTCGGACTAGCGGCCCCCATGGAGACCCAGTACTTC.

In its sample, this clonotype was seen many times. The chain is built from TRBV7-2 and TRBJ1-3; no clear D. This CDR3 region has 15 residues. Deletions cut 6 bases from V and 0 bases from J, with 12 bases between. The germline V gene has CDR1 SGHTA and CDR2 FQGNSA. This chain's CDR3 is CASSPDGTSGNTIYF. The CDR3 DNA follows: TGTGCCAGCAGTCCGGACGGAACCTCTGGAAACACCATATATTTT.

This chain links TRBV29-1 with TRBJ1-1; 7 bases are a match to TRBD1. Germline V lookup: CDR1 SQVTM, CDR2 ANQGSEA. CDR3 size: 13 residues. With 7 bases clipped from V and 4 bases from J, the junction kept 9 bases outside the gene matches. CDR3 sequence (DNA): TGCAGCGCGACAGGGATGGGTAGCACTGAAGCTTTCTTT. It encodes CSATGMGSTEAFF.

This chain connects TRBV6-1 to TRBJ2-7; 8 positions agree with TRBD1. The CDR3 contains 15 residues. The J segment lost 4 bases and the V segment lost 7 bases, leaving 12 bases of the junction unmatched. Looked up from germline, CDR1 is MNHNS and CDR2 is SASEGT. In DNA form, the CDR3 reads TGTGCCAGCAAAAAAGACAGGGGCTTGCCTTACGAGCAGTACTTC. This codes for CASKKDRGLPYEQYF.

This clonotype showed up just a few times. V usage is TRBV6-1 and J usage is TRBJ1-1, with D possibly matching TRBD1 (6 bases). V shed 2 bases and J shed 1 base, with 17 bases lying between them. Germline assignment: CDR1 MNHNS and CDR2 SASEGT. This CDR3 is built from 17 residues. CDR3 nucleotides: TGTGCCAGCAGTGAAAGTAGGGGGGGCGTTCGGAACACTGAAGCTTTCTTT. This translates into CASSESRGGVRNTEAFF.

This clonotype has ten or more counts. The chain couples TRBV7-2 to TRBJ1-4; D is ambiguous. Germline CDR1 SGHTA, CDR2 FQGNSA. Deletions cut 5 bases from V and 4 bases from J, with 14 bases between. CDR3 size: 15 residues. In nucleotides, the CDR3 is TGTGCCAGCAGCCCCCGACAACAGCTTAATGAAAAACTGTTTTTT. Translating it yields CASSPRQQLNEKLFF.

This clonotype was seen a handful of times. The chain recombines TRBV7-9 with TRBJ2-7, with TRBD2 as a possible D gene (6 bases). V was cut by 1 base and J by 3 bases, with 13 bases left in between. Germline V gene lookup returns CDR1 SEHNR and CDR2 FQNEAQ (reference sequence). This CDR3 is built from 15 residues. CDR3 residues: CASSLVTGVGYEQYF. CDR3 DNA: TGTGCCAGCAGCTTAGTCACGGGGGTTGGCTACGAGCAGTACTTC.

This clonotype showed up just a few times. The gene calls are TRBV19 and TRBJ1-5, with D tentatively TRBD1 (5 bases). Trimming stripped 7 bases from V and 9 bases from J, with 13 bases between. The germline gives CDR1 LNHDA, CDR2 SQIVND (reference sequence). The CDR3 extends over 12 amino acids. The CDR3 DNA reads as TGTGCCAGTACTACCGGGGGTTTGCCCCAGCATTTT. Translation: CASTTGGLPQHF. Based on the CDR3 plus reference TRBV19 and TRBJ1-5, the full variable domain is DGGITQSPKYLFRKEGQNVTLSCEQNLNHDAMYWYRQDPGQGLRLIYYSQIVNDFQKGDIAEGYSVSREKKESFPLTVTSAQKNPTAFYLCASTTGGLPQHFGDGTRLSIL.

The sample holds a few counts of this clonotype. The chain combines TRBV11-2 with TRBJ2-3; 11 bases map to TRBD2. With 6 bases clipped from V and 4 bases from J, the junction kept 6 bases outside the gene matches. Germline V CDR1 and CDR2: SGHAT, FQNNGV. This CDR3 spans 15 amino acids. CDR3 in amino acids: CASRASGGIADTQYF. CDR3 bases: TGTGCCAGCAGAGCTAGCGGGGGGATTGCAGATACGCAGTATTTT.

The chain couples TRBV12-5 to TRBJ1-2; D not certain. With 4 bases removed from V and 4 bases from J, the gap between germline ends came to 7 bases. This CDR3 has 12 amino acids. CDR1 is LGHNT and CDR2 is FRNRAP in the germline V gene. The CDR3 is CASGSNLYGYTF. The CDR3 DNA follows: TGTGCTAGTGGTTCAAATCTCTATGGCTACACCTTC.

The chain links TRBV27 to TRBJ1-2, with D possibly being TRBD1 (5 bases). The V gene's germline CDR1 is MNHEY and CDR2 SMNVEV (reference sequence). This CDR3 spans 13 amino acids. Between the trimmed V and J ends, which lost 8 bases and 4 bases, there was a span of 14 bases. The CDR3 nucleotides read TGTGCCAGCGCCTGGGGGGAGTCCTATGGCTACACCTTC. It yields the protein CASAWGESYGYTF.

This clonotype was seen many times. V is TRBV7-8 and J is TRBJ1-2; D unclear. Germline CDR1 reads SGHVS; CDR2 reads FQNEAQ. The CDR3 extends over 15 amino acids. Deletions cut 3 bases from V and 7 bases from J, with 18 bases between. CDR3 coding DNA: TGTGCCAGCAGCTTTTTGATCGGCAGGAGGACTGGCTACACCTTC. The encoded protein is CASSFLIGRRTGYTF.

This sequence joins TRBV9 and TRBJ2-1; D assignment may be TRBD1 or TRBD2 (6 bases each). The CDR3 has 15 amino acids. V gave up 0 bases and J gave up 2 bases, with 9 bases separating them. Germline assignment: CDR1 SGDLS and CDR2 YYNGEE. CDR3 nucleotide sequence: TGTGCCAGCAGCGTAGCTGGGGGGCCCTACAATGAGCAGTTCTTC. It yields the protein CASSVAGGPYNEQFF.